This T cell receptor (beta chain) was retrieved from a study of cytomegalovirus exposure and HLA in healthy donors. With 3 bases removed from V and 5 bases from J, the gap between germline ends came to 28 bases. The CDR3 loop spans 20 amino acids. Germline assignment: CDR1 KGHSH and CDR2 LQKENI. Both 60 Vbeta primers and 13 Jbeta primers went into the PCR. Using immunoSEQ multiplex PCR, the repertoire was profiled, and TCRdb retains in-frame clones only, with some absent. The table includes about 140,000 clones, 77% detected once. Material: PBMCs. V gene TRBV18 combines with J gene TRBJ2-2, with a weak D call TRBD2 (6 bases). The clonotype was recovered from a female donor in good health and CMV-seronegative. The CDR3 DNA is TGTGCCAGCTCACCTGCCCGGGGCGGAGGGCCGCGCCAGGAGACCGGGGAGCTGTTTTTT. Translation: CASSPARGGGPRQETGELFF.